The 9 T cell receptor beta chains in this list originate from one sample, sequenced in a study of early T cells in non-severe SARS-CoV-2 infection (dated by TCRdb to 2020 to 2023). The library was made by 5' RACE. The instrument was a NextSeq 500. TCRdb passed the public sequencing reads through fastp at Q25 and MiXCR, retaining productive beta sequences. Every CDR3 protein is listed once, alongside the most common genes and DNA of its rows. The sample data list roughly 55,000 distinct CDR3 sequences, and 11% of these were observed just once. The biggest ten clones account for roughly a tenth of the sample. The sample taken for sequencing was whole blood. The receptors shown here come from an adult who was a healthcare worker with PCR-confirmed SARS-CoV-2 infection or an uninfected control (not recorded which).

This clonotype was detected only a few times. J is TRBJ1-1 and V is TRBV6-5; possible D gene TRBD1, 5 bases. Trimming took 2 bases from V and 1 from J, leaving 14 bases between them. This CDR3 has 16 amino acids. In germline, CDR1 is MNHEY, CDR2 SVGAGI. In nucleotides, the CDR3 is TGTGCCAGCAGTTACATTTCCCGGGGCCCGAACACTGAAGCTTTCTTT. Residues: CASSYISRGPNTEAFF.

The V call is TRBV27, the J call TRBJ2-1; D not resolved. Germline-derived CDR1 and CDR2 are MNHEY and SMNVEV (reference sequence). The germline V and J ends were trimmed by 8 bases and 0 bases, with 11 bases remaining between them. The CDR3 runs 14 residues. CDR3 in amino acids: CASRRASSYNEQFF. In DNA, the CDR3 is TGTGCCAGCCGCAGAGCTAGCTCCTACAATGAGCAGTTCTTC.

This clonotype came up many times. CDR3 in DNA: TGTGCCAGCAGCTTGTTATCGGACGGGAACACCGGGGAGCTGTTTTTT. This sequence encodes CASSLLSDGNTGELFF. This rearrangement joins TRBV7-6 to TRBJ2-2; unclear D gene. Germline CDR1 is SGHVS and CDR2 is FNYEAQ. V lost 3 bases and J 1 base, leaving 12 bases between the germline ends. The CDR3 is made up of 16 amino acids.

This clonotype has a handful of counts. The J gene is TRBJ2-2, the V gene TRBV7-6, with unresolved D. CDR3 size: 13 residues. V was cut by 4 bases and J by 5 bases, with 8 bases left in between. Germline V gene lookup returns CDR1 SGHVS and CDR2 FNYEAQ. The CDR3 nucleotides are TGTGCCAGCAGCTCGGGTTATACCGGGGAGCTGTTTTTT. It is translated as CASSSGYTGELFF.

This clonotype has just a few counts. V gene TRBV29-1 combines with J gene TRBJ1-1; 7 bases map to TRBD1. CDR1 is SQVTM and CDR2 is ANQGSEA in the germline V gene. The CDR3 has 13 amino acids. Trimming removed 6 bases from V and 2 bases from J; junction bases left unmatched: 6. For the CDR3, the DNA is TGCAGCGTGGTCGGGACAGCCAACACTGAAGCTTTCTTT. Amino acid sequence: CSVVGTANTEAFF.

This clonotype was observed a few times. V usage is TRBV5-1 and J usage is TRBJ2-5, with D possibly being TRBD1 (5 bases). Trimming pared 0 bases from V and 2 bases from J, leaving 11 bases between. There are 15 residues in the CDR3. Germline V gene sequence: CDR1 SGHRS, CDR2 YFSETQ. The chain's CDR3 is CASSLDWAGQETQYF. CDR3 coding DNA: TGCGCCAGCAGCTTGGATTGGGCAGGGCAAGAGACCCAGTACTTC.

The sample holds many counts of this clonotype. The J gene is TRBJ2-3, the V gene TRBV5-8; D is uncertain. CDR1 is SGHTS and CDR2 is YDEGEE in the germline V gene. This CDR3 region has 15 residues. V gave up 1 base and J gave up 3 bases, with 12 bases separating them. The chain's CDR3 is CASSLSSVQTDTQYF. The DNA for the CDR3 is TGTGCCAGCAGCTTGTCCTCTGTTCAGACAGATACGCAGTATTTT.

This clonotype was found many times. This chain uses TRBV29-1 with TRBJ2-5; D remains ambiguous. V was cut by 6 bases and J by 4 bases, with 6 bases left in between. The germline CDR1 and CDR2 sequences are SQVTM and ANQGSEA. The CDR3 is 10 amino acids. CDR3 DNA: TGCAGCGTACTGTTAGAGACCCAGTACTTC. Amino acids: CSVLLETQYF.

V usage is TRBV3-1 and J usage is TRBJ2-2; perhaps D is TRBD1 or TRBD2 (6 bases each). The CDR3 consists of 19 residues. Trimming took 0 bases from V and 4 from J, leaving 21 bases between them. The germline gives CDR1 LGHDT, CDR2 YNNKEL (reference sequence). The CDR3 spells CASSQDFSGGHELTGELFF. The DNA of the CDR3 is TGTGCCAGCAGCCAAGACTTCTCCGGGGGCCACGAACTCACCGGGGAGCTGTTTTTT.